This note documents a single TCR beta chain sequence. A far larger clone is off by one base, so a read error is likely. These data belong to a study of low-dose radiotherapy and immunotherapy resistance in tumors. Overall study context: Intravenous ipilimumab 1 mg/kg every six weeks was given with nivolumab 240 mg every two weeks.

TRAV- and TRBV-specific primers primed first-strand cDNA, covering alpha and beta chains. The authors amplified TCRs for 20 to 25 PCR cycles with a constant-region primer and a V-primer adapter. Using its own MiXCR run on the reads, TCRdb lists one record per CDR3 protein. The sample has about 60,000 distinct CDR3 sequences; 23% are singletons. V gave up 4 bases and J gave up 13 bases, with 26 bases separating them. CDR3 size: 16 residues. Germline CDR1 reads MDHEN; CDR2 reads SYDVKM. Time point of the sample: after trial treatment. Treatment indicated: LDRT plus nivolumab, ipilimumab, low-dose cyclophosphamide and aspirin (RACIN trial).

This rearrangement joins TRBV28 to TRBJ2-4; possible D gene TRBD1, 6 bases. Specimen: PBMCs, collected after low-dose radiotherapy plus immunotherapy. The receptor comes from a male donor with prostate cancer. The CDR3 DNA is TGTGCCAGCAGTTCTCAGCTAAGGACAGTGGCCAATGAGCAGTACTTC. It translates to CASSSQLRTVANEQYF.